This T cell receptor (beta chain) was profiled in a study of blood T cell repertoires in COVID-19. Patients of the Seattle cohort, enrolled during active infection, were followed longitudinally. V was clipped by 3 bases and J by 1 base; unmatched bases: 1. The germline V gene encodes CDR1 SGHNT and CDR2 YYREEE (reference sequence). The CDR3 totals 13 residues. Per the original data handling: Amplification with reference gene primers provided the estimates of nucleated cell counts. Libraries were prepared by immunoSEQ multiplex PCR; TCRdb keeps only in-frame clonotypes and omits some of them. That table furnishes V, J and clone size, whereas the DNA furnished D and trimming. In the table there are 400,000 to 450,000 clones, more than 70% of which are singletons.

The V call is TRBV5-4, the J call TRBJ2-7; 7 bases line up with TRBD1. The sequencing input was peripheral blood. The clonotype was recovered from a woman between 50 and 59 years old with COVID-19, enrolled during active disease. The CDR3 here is CASSSTGSYEQYF. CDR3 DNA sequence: TGTGCCAGCAGCTCGACAGGGTCCTACGAGCAGTACTTC.